The next 20 T cell receptor beta chains were all read from a single sample in a study of blood T cells in healthy people across ages. Through a sample-barcoded 5' primer and a J-beta primer mix, a second PCR was run for 7 to 11 cycles. TCRdb redid the calling of the 5' RACE reads with MiXCR, one entry per CDR3 protein. Of around 600,000 distinct CDR3 sequences in the sample, under 55% were seen once. The sequenced material came from blood. These receptors were obtained from a man aged 80 or over in good health.

V and J are TRBV24-1 and TRBJ2-3; D gene uncertain. Per germline, CDR1 KGHDR and CDR2 SFDVKD. This CDR3 has 13 residues. Trimming took off 3 bases at V and 0 bases at J, with 3 bases between the two ends. The CDR3, as DNA: TGTGCCACCAGTGATGACAGCACAGATACGCAGTATTTT. As protein: CATSDDSTDTQYF.

This clonotype was detected many times. V and J are TRBV4-2 and TRBJ1-2; D is undetermined. The CDR3 runs to 15 residues. Trimming took 0 bases from V and 5 from J, leaving 13 bases between them. Germline lookup yields CDR1 LGHNA and CDR2 YNFKEQ. This chain's CDR3 is CASSQDQDRRYGYTF. The CDR3 DNA is TGTGCCAGCAGCCAAGACCAGGACCGTCGGTATGGCTACACCTTC.

The chain carries TRBV4-2 and TRBJ2-7, with 16 bases aligning to TRBD2. J gave up 5 bases and V 4 bases, and 8 bases lay outside the gene matches. The germline V gene encodes CDR1 LGHNA and CDR2 YNFKEQ. This CDR3 is 17 amino acids long. The CDR3: CASSPGTSGRASDEQYF. In DNA form, the CDR3 reads TGTGCCAGCAGCCCCGGGACTAGCGGGAGGGCCTCTGACGAGCAGTACTTC.

This clonotype has at least ten counts. The genes are TRBV6-6 and TRBJ1-2; 8 bases line up with TRBD1. CDR1 MNHNY and CDR2 SVGAGI come from the germline V gene (reference sequence). V trimming: 1 base; J trimming: 7 bases; junction bases outside the gene matches: 5. The CDR3 runs to 14 residues. As DNA, the CDR3 is TGTGCCAGCAGTTACTTGACAGGGGACTCTGGCTACACCTTC. Translation: CASSYLTGDSGYTF.

V usage is TRBV27 and J usage is TRBJ2-7; tentatively, D is TRBD1 (6 bases). This CDR3 has 13 residues. V was trimmed by 8 bases and J by 0 bases, leaving 11 bases between them. Germline assignment: CDR1 MNHEY and CDR2 SMNVEV (reference sequence). CDR3 in amino acids: CASGGHTSYEQYF. As DNA, the CDR3 is TGTGCCAGCGGGGGACATACCTCCTACGAGCAGTACTTC.

This clonotype has a count of ten or more. V is TRBV6-5 and J is TRBJ2-6, with D possibly matching TRBD2 (6 bases). Trimming left V 4 bases short and J 0 bases short, with 7 bases between. The CDR3 has 15 residues. Germline-derived CDR1 and CDR2 are MNHEY and SVGAGI. The CDR3 DNA reads as TGTGCCAGCAGTTGGGACTTCTCTGGGGCCAACGTCCTGACTTTC. This sequence encodes CASSWDFSGANVLTF.

V is TRBV29-1 and J is TRBJ2-7; possibly TRBD1 for D (5 bases). This CDR3 region has 14 residues. In germline, CDR1 is SQVTM, CDR2 ANQGSEA. The germline V and J ends were trimmed by 0 bases and 5 bases, with 14 bases remaining between them. CDR3: CSVEDPQGKDEQYF. The CDR3 DNA sequence: TGCAGCGTTGAAGATCCCCAGGGCAAGGACGAGCAGTACTTC.

V is TRBV10-3 and J is TRBJ1-1; no clear D. Germline V gene sequence: CDR1 ENHRY, CDR2 SYGVKD. There are 14 residues in the CDR3. V lost 4 bases to trimming and J lost 6 bases, with 15 bases between them. The CDR3 nucleotides are TGTGCCATCAGTGTGTCGGGCAGCGAATCTGAAGCTTTCTTT. Translated: CAISVSGSESEAFF.

This sequence joins TRBV20-1 and TRBJ2-1, with D tentatively TRBD1 (5 bases). The ends were cut back, 6 bases at V and 4 bases at J, with 19 bases in the middle. CDR1 and CDR2 (germline): DFQATT, SNEGSKA (reference sequence). CDR3 length: 15 residues. CDR3 bases: TGCAGTGCCCGAATGGCGCAGGGTGGTTACAATGAGCAGTTCTTC. Translating it yields CSARMAQGGYNEQFF.

This chain's CDR3 is CASSPARGLASYEQFF. The CDR3 DNA is TGTGCCAGCAGCCCAGCGCGGGGGCTAGCGTCGTATGAGCAGTTCTTC. This chain connects TRBV7-2 to TRBJ2-1; a possible D gene is TRBD2 (7 bases). Trimming pared 5 bases from V and 8 bases from J, leaving 22 bases between. This CDR3 contains 16 residues. In germline, CDR1 is SGHTA, CDR2 FQGNSA.

The rearrangement joins TRBV11-2 to TRBJ1-3; the match to TRBD1 covers 7 bases. CDR3 size: 16 residues. Germline-derived CDR1 and CDR2 are SGHAT and FQNNGV. With V trimmed by 5 bases and J by 0 bases, 7 bases remained unmatched. CDR3 residues: CASSRDRPDSGNTIYF. In DNA, the CDR3 is TGTGCCAGCAGCCGGGACAGACCAGACTCTGGAAACACCATATATTTT.

This clonotype turned up a few times. The V gene is TRBV7-2, the J gene TRBJ2-1, with D tentatively TRBD1 or TRBD2 (6 bases each). The CDR3 consists of 13 residues. CDR1 and CDR2 from the germline V gene are SGHTA and FQGNSA. The V end lost 3 bases, the J end lost 9 bases, and 12 bases lay between the germline ends. CDR3: CASSFAEGGEQFF. The CDR3 nucleotides read TGTGCCAGCAGCTTTGCTGAGGGGGGTGAGCAGTTCTTC.

This clonotype came up a few times. The junction does not match germline at one end; this may be a read error. The chain carries TRBV4-2 and TRBJ2-5; D gene unclear. The germline CDR1 and CDR2 sequences are LGHNA and YNFKEQ. The CDR3 covers 15 residues. For the CDR3, the DNA is TGTGCCAGCAGTCAAGATAGAAGGGTGGCGGAGACCCAGTACTTC. This sequence encodes CASSQDRRVAETQYF.

V gene TRBV12-3 or TRBV12-4 combines with J gene TRBJ1-2; D gene unclear. The CDR3 is made up of 14 amino acids. The V gene lost 5 bases and the J gene lost 2 bases, with 12 bases spanning the gap. The CDR3 coding sequence is TGTGCCAGCAGTGTCGCTTCGGGCAACTATGGCTACACCTTC. Protein sequence: CASSVASGNYGYTF.

As regards this clonotype: This may be a read error, as it is one base from a much larger clone. The V gene is TRBV6-5, the J gene TRBJ2-2; TRBD1 agrees at 8 bases. Germline values: CDR1 MNHEY, CDR2 SVGAGI. This CDR3 comprises 19 residues. Germline trimming cut 0 bases from V and 1 base from J; bases unmatched to any gene: 10. CDR3 amino acids: CASSYSSFSRGQNTGELFF. The CDR3 bases are TGTGCCAGCAGTTACTCCTCCTTTTCCAGGGGGCAGAACACCGGGGAGCTGTTTTTT.

This clonotype was seen a few times. This chain joins TRBV29-1 and TRBJ2-1, with TRBD1 matching over 8 bases. The CDR3 length is 13 residues. V trimming: 2 bases; J trimming: 10 bases; junction bases outside the gene matches: 7. Looked up from germline, CDR1 is SQVTM and CDR2 is ANQGSEA. The CDR3 DNA sequence: TGCAGCGTTGAAAAGGACAGGGCAAGCGAGCAGTTCTTC. This encodes CSVEKDRASEQFF.

A few counts support this clonotype. The chain is built from TRBV9 and TRBJ1-2, with 12 bases fitting TRBD1. Germline CDR1 SGDLS, CDR2 YYNGEE. The CDR3 contains 16 residues. V dropped 4 bases and J dropped 8; count of bases not matched to a gene: 12. The DNA of the CDR3 is TGTGCCAGCAGCAGAAACCGGGACAGGGGGCTAAGGGGCTACACCTTC. This codes for CASSRNRDRGLRGYTF. The full variable domain, rest sourced from reference TRBV9 and TRBJ1-2, is DSGVTQTPKHLITATGQRVTLRCSPRSGDLSVYWYQQSLDQGLQFLIQYYNGEERAKGNILERFSAQQFPDLHSELNLSSLELGDSALYFCASSRNRDRGLRGYTFGSGTRLTVV.

The CDR3 loop is CASSQVRTASYTF. In DNA form, the CDR3 reads TGCGCCAGCAGCCAAGTAAGGACAGCAAGCTACACCTTC. The chain employs TRBV4-3 and TRBJ1-2, with a possible D match to TRBD1 (6 bases). Germline loops: CDR1 LGHNA, CDR2 YSLEER. This CDR3 is 13 amino acids long. V was cut by 1 base and J by 9 bases, with 12 bases left in between.

This chain links TRBV7-2 with TRBJ1-1, with D possibly matching TRBD1 (5 bases). Germline V CDR1 and CDR2: SGHTA, FQGNSA. The CDR3 runs to 14 residues. V shed 5 bases and J shed 0 bases, with 10 bases lying between them. CDR3 sequence (DNA): TGTGCCAGCAGCACTGGGACGATGAACACTGAAGCTTTCTTT. Protein sequence: CASSTGTMNTEAFF.

Regarding this clonotype: One end of the junction does not line up with germline, which may come from a read error. The chain combines TRBV29-1 with TRBJ2-1; D is unresolved. The CDR3 is 14 amino acids. Germline V CDR1 and CDR2: SQVTM, ANQGSEA. DNA for the CDR3: TGCAGCGTATACGGACCCCTGATATACAAGGAGCAGTTCTTC. As protein: CSVYGPLIYKEQFF.